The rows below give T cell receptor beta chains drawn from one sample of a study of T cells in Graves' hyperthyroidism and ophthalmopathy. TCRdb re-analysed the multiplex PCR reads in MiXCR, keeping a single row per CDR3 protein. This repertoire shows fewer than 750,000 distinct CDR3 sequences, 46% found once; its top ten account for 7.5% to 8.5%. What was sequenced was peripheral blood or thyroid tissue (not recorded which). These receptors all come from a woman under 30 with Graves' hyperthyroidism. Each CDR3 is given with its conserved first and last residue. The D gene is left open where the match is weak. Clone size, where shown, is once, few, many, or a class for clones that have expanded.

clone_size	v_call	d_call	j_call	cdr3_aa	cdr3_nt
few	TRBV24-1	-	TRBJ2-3	CATSDENLAYDTQYF	TGTGCCACCAGTGACGAAAATCTAGCTTATGATACGCAGTATTTT
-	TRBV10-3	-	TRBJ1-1	CAISIAGEVGAFF	TGTGCCATCAGTATAGCGGGAGAGGTCGGAGCTTTCTTT
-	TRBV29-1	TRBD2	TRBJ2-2	CSVEVGLAHTGELFF	TGCAGCGTTGAAGTCGGACTAGCGCACACCGGGGAGCTGTTTTTT
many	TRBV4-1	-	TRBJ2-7	CASSQDGSSYEQYF	TGCGCCAGCAGCCAAGATGGAAGCTCCTACGAGCAGTACTTC
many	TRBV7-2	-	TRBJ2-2	CASSLGPANTGELFF	TGTGCCAGCAGCTTAGGTCCGGCGAACACCGGGGAGCTGTTTTTT
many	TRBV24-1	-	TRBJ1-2	CATSDYGYLGYTF	TGTGCCACCAGTGATTATGGATATCTAGGCTACACCTTC
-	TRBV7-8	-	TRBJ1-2	CASSLTGDQPGYTF	TGTGCCAGCAGCTTAACGGGGGATCAGCCCGGCTACACCTTC
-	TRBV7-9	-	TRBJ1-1	CASSLQGLLNTEAFF	TGTGCCAGCAGCTTACAGGGACTCTTGAACACTGAAGCTTTCTTT
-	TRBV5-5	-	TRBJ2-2	CACSSGSATGELFF	TGTGCCTGCAGCTCAGGGTCCGCCACCGGGGAGCTGTTTTTT
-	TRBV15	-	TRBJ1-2	CATSSSSGDGYTF	TGTGCCACCAGCAGCTCCAGCGGGGATGGCTACACCTTC
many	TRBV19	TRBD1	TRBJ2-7	CASSIGQGAYEQYF	TGTGCCAGTAGTATAGGACAGGGGGCCTACGAGCAGTACTTC
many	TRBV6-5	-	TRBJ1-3	CASSLTPGNTIYF	TGTGCCAGCAGTCTCACCCCTGGAAACACCATATATTTT
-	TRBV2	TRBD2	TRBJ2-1	CAVPPSGANNEQFF	TGTGCCGTGCCCCCTAGCGGGGCTAACAATGAGCAGTTCTTC
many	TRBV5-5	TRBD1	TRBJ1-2	CASSFMTGDRDGYTF	TGTGCCAGCAGCTTTATGACAGGGGATAGGGATGGCTACACCTTC
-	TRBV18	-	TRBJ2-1	CASYQGSGNEQFF	TGTGCCAGCTACCAGGGGTCTGGAAATGAGCAGTTCTTC
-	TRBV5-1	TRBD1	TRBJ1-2	CASSHRGQGADGYTF	TGCGCCAGCAGTCATAGGGGACAGGGGGCTGATGGCTACACCTTC
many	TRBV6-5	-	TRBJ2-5	CASRFRDTFQETQYF	TGTGCCAGCAGGTTCCGGGACACCTTCCAAGAGACCCAGTACTTC
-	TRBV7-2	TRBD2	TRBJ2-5	CASSFASSGVTDTQYF	TGTGCCAGCAGCTTTGCGTCTAGCGGGGTGACAGATACGCAGTACTTC
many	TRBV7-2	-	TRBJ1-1	CASSVQGGGYLTEAFF	TGTGCCAGCAGCGTACAGGGAGGAGGTTATCTCACTGAAGCTTTCTTT
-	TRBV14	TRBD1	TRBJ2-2	CASSPGGQGFAGELFF	TGTGCCAGCTCACCTGGTGGACAGGGTTTTGCCGGGGAGCTGTTTTTT
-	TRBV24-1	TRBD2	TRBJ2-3	CATSAGTSRRTDTQYF	TGTGCCACCAGTGCCGGGACTAGCAGGAGAACAGATACGCAGTATTTT
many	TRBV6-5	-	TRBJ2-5	CASSREDRETQYF	TGTGCCAGCAGTAGGGAGGACCGGGAGACCCAGTACTTC
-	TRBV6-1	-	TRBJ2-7	CASSEEGGRGPRYEQYF	TGTGCCAGCAGTGAAGAGGGCGGCAGGGGCCCCCGGTACGAGCAGTACTTC
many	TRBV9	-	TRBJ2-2	CASSVGVRGTGELFF	TGTGCCAGCAGCGTAGGTGTGCGAGGGACCGGGGAGCTGTTTTTT
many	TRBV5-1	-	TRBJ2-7	CASSLGGYYEQYF	TGCGCCAGCAGCCTCGGCGGATACTACGAGCAGTACTTC
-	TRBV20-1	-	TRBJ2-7	CSADPGGVATSGPGEQYF	TGCAGTGCTGACCCAGGGGGTGTGGCAACTAGCGGACCCGGCGAGCAGTACTTC
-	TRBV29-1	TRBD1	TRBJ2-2	CSVGDGTVELFF	TGCAGCGTTGGGGATGGGACAGTGGAGCTGTTTTTT
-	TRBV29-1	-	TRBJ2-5	CSVVPRHRGNQETQYF	TGCAGCGTTGTGCCCCGGCACAGAGGAAACCAAGAGACCCAGTACTTC
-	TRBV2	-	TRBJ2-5	CASRGGTVQETQYF	TGTGCCAGCAGGGGGGGGACAGTCCAAGAGACCCAGTACTTC
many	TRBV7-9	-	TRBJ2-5	CASSSRRPPETQYF	TGTGCCAGCAGCTCGAGGCGTCCTCCAGAGACCCAGTACTTC
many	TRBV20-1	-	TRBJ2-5	CSAADFAQETQYF	TGCAGTGCCGCGGACTTCGCTCAAGAGACCCAGTACTTC
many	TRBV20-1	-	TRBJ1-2	CSARDPGGADGYTF	TGCAGTGCTAGAGACCCTGGGGGGGCGGATGGCTACACCTTC
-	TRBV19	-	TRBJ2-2	CASSAEAGELFF	TGTGCCAGTAGTGCGGAGGCTGGGGAGCTGTTTTTT
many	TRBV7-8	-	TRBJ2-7	CASSFSGTSYEQYF	TGTGCCAGCAGCTTCTCCGGGACCTCCTACGAGCAGTACTTC
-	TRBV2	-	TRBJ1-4	CASSEREKLFF	TGTGCCAGCAGTGAACGAGAAAAACTGTTTTTT
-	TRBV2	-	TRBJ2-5	CASRILAVGPETQYF	TGTGCCAGCAGGATCCTAGCTGTCGGGCCGGAGACCCAGTACTTC
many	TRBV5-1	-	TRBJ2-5	CASSLSPGGNQETQYF	TGCGCCAGCAGTCTGAGTCCGGGGGGCAACCAAGAGACCCAGTACTTC
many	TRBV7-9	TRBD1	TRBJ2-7	CASSARDRGNEQYF	TGTGCCAGCAGCGCAAGGGACAGGGGTAATGAGCAGTACTTC
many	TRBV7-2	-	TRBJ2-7	CASSLSTGYEQYF	TGTGCCAGCAGCTTATCGACGGGCTACGAGCAGTACTTC